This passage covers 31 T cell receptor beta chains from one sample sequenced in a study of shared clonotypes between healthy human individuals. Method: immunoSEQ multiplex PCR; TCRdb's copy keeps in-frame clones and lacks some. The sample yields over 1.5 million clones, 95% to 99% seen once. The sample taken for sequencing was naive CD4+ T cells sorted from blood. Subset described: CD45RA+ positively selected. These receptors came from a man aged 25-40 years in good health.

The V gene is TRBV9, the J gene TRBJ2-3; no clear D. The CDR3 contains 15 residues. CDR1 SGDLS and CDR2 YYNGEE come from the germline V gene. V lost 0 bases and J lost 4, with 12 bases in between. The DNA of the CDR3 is TGTGCCAGCAGCGTAGCCGGCCCGGGCGCAGATACGCAGTATTTT. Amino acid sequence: CASSVAGPGADTQYF.

CDR3 region: CASSLTGLYGYTF. For the CDR3, the DNA is TGCGCCAGCAGCTTGACAGGGCTCTATGGCTACACCTTC. The gene calls are TRBV5-1 and TRBJ1-2; TRBD1 might be the D (6 bases). Trimming took 1 base from V and 4 from J, leaving 8 bases between them. This CDR3 contains 13 residues. Per the germline V gene, CDR1 is SGHRS and CDR2 is YFSETQ.

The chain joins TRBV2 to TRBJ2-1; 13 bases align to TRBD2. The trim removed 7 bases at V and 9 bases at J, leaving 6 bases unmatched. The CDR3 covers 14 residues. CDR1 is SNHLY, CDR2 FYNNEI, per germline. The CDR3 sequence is CASTRTSGRGEQFF. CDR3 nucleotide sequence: TGTGCCAGCACCCGGACTAGCGGGAGAGGTGAGCAGTTCTTC.

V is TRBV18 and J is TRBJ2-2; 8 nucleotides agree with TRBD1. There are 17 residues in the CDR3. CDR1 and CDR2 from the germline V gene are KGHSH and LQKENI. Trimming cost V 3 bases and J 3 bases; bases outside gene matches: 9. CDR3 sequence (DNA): TGTGCCAGCTCACCGGACAGGGTTGTGGTTCACACCGGGGAGCTGTTTTTT. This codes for CASSPDRVVVHTGELFF.

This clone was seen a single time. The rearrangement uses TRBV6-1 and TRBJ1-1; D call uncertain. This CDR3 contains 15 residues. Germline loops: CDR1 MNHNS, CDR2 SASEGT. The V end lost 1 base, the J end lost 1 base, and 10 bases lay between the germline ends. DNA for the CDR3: TGTGCCAGCAGTGAAGTGAGACCCAAGAACACTGAAGCTTTCTTT. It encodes CASSEVRPKNTEAFF.

Here the CDR3 DNA reads TGTGCCAGCAGCCAAGTCCGAGCTAAACAAGCAGACTATGGCTACACCTTC. Its protein product is CASSQVRAKQADYGYTF. This chain uses TRBV4-2 with TRBJ1-2; D gene ambiguous. The V end lost 1 base, the J end lost 3 bases, and 18 bases lay between the germline ends. The germline gives CDR1 LGHNA, CDR2 YNFKEQ. This CDR3 comprises 17 residues.

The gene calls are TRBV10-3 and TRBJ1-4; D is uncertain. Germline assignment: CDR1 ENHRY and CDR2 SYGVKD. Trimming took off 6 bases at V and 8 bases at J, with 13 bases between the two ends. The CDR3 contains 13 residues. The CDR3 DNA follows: TGTGCCATCAGATACGGGCCTCGGGAAAAACTGTTTTTT. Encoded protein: CAIRYGPREKLFF.

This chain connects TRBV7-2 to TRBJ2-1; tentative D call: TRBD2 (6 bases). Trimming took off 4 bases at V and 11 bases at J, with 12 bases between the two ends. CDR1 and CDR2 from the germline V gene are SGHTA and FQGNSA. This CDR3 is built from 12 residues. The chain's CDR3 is CASSSDAGKQFF. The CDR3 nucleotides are TGTGCCAGCAGCTCAGATGCGGGGAAGCAGTTCTTC.

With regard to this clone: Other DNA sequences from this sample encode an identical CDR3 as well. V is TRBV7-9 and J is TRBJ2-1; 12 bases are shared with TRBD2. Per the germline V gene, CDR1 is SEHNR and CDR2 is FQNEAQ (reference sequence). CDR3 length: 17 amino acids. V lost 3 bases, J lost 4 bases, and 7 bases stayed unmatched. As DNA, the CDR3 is TGTGCCAGCAGCTTGGGAGGACTAGCGGGAATTTACAATGAGCAGTTCTTC. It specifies CASSLGGLAGIYNEQFF.

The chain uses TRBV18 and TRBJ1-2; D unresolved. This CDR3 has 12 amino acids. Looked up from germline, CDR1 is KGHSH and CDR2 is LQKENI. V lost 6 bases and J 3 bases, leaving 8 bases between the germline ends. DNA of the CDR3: TGTGCCAGCTCCACCATGGACTATGGCTACACCTTC. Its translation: CASSTMDYGYTF.

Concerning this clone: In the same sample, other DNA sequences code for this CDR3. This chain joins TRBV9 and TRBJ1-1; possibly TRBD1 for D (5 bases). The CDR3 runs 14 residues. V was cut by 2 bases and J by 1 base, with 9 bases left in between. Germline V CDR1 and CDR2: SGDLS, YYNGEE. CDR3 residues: CASSVQGQNTEAFF. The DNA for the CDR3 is TGTGCCAGCAGCGTCCAGGGTCAGAACACTGAAGCTTTCTTT.

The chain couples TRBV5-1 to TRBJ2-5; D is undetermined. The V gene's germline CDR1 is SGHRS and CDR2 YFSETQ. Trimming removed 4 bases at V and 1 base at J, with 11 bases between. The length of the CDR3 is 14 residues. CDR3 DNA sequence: TGCGCCAGCAGCAGTCAGAACTTCCAAGAGACCCAGTACTTC. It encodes CASSSQNFQETQYF.

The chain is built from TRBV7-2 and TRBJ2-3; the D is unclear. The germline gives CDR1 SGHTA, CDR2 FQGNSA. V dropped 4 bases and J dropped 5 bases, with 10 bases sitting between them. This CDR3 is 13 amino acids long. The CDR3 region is CASSSTYKDTQYF. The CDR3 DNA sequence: TGTGCCAGCAGCTCGACTTACAAAGATACGCAGTATTTT.

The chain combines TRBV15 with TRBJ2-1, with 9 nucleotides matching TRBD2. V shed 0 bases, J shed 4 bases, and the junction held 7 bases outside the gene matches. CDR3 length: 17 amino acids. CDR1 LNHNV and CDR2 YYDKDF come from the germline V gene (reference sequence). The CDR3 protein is CATSRDRREGLYNEQFF. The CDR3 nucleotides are TGTGCCACCAGCAGAGATAGGCGGGAGGGCCTTTACAATGAGCAGTTCTTC.

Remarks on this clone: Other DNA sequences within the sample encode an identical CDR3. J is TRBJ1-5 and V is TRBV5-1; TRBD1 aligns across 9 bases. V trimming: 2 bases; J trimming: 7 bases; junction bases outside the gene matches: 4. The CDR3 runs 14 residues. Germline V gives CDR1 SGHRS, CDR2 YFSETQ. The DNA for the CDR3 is TGCGCCAGCAGCTTCGACAGGGGGGGACAGCCCCAGCATTTT. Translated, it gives CASSFDRGGQPQHF. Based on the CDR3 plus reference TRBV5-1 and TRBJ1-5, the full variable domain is KAGVTQTPRYLIKTRGQQVTLSCSPISGHRSVSWYQQTPGQGLQFLFEYFSETQRNKGNFPGRFSGRQFSNSRSEMNVSTLELGDSALYLCASSFDRGGQPQHFGDGTRLSIL.

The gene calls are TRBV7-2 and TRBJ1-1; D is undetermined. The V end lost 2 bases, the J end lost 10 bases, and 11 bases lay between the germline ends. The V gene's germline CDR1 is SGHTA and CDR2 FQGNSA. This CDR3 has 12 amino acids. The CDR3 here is CASSLTEVRAFF. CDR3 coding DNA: TGTGCCAGCAGCTTAACTGAGGTCCGAGCTTTCTTT.

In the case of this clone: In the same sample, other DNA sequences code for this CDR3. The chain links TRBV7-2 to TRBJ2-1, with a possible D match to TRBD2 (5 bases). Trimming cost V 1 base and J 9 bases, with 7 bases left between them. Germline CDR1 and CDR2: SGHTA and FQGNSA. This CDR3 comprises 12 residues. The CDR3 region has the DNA TGTGCCAGCAGCTTAGGAGGGCGTGAGCAGTTCTTC. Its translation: CASSLGGREQFF.

CDR3 DNA: TGTGCCAGTAGGAGGGTGGCTGGGGAGCTGTTTTTT. Amino acid sequence: CASRRVAGELFF. The chain uses TRBV19 and TRBJ2-2, with TRBD2 as a possible D gene (5 bases). The germline V and J ends were trimmed by 6 bases and 8 bases, with 10 bases remaining between them. Germline V lookup: CDR1 LNHDA, CDR2 SQIVND (reference sequence). This CDR3 is built from 12 residues. The whole variable domain, remainder taken from reference TRBV19 and TRBJ2-2, is DGGITQSPKYLFRKEGQNVTLSCEQNLNHDAMYWYRQDPGQGLRLIYYSQIVNDFQKGDIAEGYSVSREKKESFPLTVTSAQKNPTAFYLCASRRVAGELFFGEGSRLTVL.

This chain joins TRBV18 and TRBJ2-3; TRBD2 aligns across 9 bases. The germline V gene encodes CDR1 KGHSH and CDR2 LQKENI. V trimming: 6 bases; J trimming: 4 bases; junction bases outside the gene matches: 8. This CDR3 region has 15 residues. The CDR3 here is CASSPGGRAADTQYF. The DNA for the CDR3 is TGTGCCAGCTCCCCGGGCGGGAGGGCCGCAGATACGCAGTATTTT.

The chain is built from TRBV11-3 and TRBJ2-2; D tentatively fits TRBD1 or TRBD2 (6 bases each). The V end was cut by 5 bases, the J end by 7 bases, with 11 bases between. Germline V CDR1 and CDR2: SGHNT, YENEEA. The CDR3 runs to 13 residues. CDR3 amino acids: CASSPRGVGELFF. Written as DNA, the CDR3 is TGTGCCAGCAGCCCAAGGGGGGTCGGGGAGCTGTTTTTT.

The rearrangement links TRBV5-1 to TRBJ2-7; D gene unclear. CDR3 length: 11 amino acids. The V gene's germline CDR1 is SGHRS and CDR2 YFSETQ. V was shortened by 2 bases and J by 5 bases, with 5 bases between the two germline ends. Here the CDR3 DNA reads TGCGCCAGCAGCTTTAAAAACGAGCAGTACTTC. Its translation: CASSFKNEQYF. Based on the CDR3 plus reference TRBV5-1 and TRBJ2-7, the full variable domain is KAGVTQTPRYLIKTRGQQVTLSCSPISGHRSVSWYQQTPGQGLQFLFEYFSETQRNKGNFPGRFSGRQFSNSRSEMNVSTLELGDSALYLCASSFKNEQYFGPGTRLTVT.

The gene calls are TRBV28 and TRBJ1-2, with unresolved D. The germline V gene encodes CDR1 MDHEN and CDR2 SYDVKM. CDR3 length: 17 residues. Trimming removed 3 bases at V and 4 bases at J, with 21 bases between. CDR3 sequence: CASSFSPLKTRVYGYTF. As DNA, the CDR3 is TGTGCCAGCAGTTTTTCCCCCTTGAAAACGCGGGTCTATGGCTACACCTTC.

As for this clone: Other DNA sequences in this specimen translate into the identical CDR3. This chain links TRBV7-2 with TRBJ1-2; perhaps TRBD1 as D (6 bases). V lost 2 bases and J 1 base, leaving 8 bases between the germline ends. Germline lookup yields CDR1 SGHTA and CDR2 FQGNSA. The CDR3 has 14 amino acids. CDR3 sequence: CASSLYRDNYGYTF. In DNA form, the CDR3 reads TGTGCCAGCAGCTTATACAGGGATAACTATGGCTACACCTTC.

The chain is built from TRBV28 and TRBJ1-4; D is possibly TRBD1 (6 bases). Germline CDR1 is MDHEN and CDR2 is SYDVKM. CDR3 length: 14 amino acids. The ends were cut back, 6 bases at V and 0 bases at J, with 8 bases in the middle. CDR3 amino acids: CASRQGSTNEKLFF. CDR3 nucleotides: TGTGCCAGCAGACAGGGTTCAACTAATGAAAAACTGTTTTTT.

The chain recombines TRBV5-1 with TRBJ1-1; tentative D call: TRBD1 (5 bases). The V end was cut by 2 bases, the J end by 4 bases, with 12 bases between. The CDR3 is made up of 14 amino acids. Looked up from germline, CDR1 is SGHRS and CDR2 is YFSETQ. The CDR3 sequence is CASSLKVGGTEAFF. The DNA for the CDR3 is TGCGCCAGCAGCTTAAAGGTGGGGGGCACTGAAGCTTTCTTT.

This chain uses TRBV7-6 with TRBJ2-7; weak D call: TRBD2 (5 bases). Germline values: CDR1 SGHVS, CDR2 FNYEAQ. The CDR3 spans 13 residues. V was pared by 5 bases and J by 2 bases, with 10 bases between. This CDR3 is CASSPRLTYEQYF. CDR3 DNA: TGTGCCAGCAGCCCGAGACTAACCTACGAGCAGTACTTC.

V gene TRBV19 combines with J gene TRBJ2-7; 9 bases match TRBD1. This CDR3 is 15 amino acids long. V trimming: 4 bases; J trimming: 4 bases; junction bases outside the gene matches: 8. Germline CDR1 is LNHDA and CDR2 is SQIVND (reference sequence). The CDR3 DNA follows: TGTGCCAGTAGTAGACGGGGACAGGGAGTGTACGAGCAGTACTTC. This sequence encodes CASSRRGQGVYEQYF.

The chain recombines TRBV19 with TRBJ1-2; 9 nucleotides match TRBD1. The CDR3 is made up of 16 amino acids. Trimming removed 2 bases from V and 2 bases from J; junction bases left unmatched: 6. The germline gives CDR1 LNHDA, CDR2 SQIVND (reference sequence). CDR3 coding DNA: TGTGCCAGTAGTATATCCGGGACAGGGTACAACTATGGCTACACCTTC. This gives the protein CASSISGTGYNYGYTF.

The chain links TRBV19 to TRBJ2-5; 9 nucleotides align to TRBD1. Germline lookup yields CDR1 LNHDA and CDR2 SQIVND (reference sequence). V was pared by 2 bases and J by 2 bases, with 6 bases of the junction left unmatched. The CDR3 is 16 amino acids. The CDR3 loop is CASSINRGRHQETQYF. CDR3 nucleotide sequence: TGTGCCAGTAGTATAAACAGGGGGCGCCATCAAGAGACCCAGTACTTC. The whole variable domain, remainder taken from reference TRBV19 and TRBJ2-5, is DGGITQSPKYLFRKEGQNVTLSCEQNLNHDAMYWYRQDPGQGLRLIYYSQIVNDFQKGDIAEGYSVSREKKESFPLTVTSAQKNPTAFYLCASSINRGRHQETQYFGPGTRLLVL.

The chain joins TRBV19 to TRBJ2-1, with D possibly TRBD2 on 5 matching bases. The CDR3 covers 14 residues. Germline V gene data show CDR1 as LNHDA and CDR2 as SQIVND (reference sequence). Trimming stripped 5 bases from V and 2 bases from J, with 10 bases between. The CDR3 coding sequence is TGTGCCAGTAGTCCCCGGGATACCTACAATGAGCAGTTCTTC. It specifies CASSPRDTYNEQFF.

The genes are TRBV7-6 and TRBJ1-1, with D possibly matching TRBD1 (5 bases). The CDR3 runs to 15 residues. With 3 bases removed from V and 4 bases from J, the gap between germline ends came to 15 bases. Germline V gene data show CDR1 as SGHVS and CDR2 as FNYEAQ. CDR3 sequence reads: CASSFAGGVSTEAFF. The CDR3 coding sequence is TGTGCCAGCAGCTTCGCGGGGGGGGTAAGCACTGAAGCTTTCTTT.